These 29 T cell receptor beta chains share one sample of origin, sequenced in a study of T cells in Graves' hyperthyroidism and ophthalmopathy. TCR beta CDR3 regions were amplified from RNA transcripts. The HTBI primer set was used in a first-round RT-PCR of the TCR CDR3. Via MiXCR, TCRdb re-called the multiplex PCR reads, giving one row per CDR3 protein. The sample lists a few hundred thousand distinct CDR3 sequences, about 45% occurring once. The specimen was peripheral blood or thyroid tissue (not recorded which). These receptor sequences come from a woman aged 18-29 years with Graves' hyperthyroidism.

This clonotype was seen a few times. The chain employs TRBV20-1 and TRBJ2-5; possibly TRBD2 for D (6 bases). V lost 5 bases and J 3 bases, leaving 16 bases between the germline ends. There are 14 residues in the CDR3. Looked up from germline, CDR1 is DFQATT and CDR2 is SNEGSKA (reference sequence). DNA for the CDR3: TGCAGTGCTCCCAGCGTGCCGGGAGAAGAGACCCAGTACTTC. Its protein product is CSAPSVPGEETQYF.

This clonotype was seen many times. The gene calls are TRBV29-1 and TRBJ2-5, with 7 bases lining up with TRBD2. The germline CDR1 and CDR2 sequences are SQVTM and ANQGSEA. The CDR3 runs 13 residues. V trimming: 7 bases; J trimming: 7 bases; junction bases outside the gene matches: 12. The CDR3 here is CSGGGGTLGTQYF. DNA of the CDR3: TGCAGCGGGGGGGGAGGAACCCTAGGGACCCAGTACTTC.

Concerning this clonotype itself: A junction end diverges from the germline sequence, so it may reflect a read error. V is TRBV7-9 and J is TRBJ1-2, with D unclear. Germline V gene lookup returns CDR1 SEHNR and CDR2 FQNEAQ (reference sequence). There are 13 residues in the CDR3. The DNA of the CDR3 is TGTGCCGGCAGCTTGAAGACAAGATATGGCTACACCTTC. Its translation: CAGSLKTRYGYTF. The full variable domain, completed using reference TRBV7-9 and TRBJ1-2, is DTGVSQNPRHKITKRGQNVTFRCDPISEHNRLYWYRQTLGQGPEFLTYFQNEAQLEKSRLLSDRFSAERPKGSFSTLEIQRTEQGDSAMYLCAGSLKTRYGYTFGSGTRLTVV.

The genes are TRBV7-2 and TRBJ1-1; D is uncertain. V shed 2 bases and J shed 3 bases, with 7 bases lying between them. The CDR3 has 13 residues. CDR1 is SGHTA and CDR2 is FQGNSA in the germline V gene. The CDR3 nucleotides read TGTGCCAGCAGCTTAATTGCAGACACTGAAGCTTTCTTT. Encoded protein: CASSLIADTEAFF. The full variable domain, rest sourced from reference TRBV7-2 and TRBJ1-1, is GAGVSQSPSNKVTEKGKDVELRCDPISGHTALYWYRQSLGQGLEFLIYFQGNSAPDKSGLPSDRFSAERTGGSVSTLTIQRTQQEDSAVYLCASSLIADTEAFFGQGTRLTVV.

CDR3 residues: CASPGDSNSPLHF. The CDR3 DNA reads as TGTGCCAGCCCCGGGGACAGTAATTCACCCCTCCACTTT. The chain recombines TRBV2 with TRBJ1-6, with 7 positions matching TRBD1. The trim removed 8 bases at V and 6 bases at J, leaving 4 bases unmatched. Germline CDR1 and CDR2: SNHLY and FYNNEI. The CDR3 extends over 13 amino acids. Full variable domain (remainder filled in from reference TRBV2 and TRBJ1-6): EPEVTQTPSHQVTQMGQEVILRCVPISNHLYFYWYRQILGQKVEFLVSFYNNEISEKSEIFDDQFSVERPDGSNFTLKIRSTKLEDSAMYFCASPGDSNSPLHFGNGTRLTVT.

This clonotype was counted many times. The J gene is TRBJ1-4, the V gene TRBV11-3; D gene uncertain. Germline V gives CDR1 SGHNT, CDR2 YENEEA. The CDR3 sequence is 13 residues long. Trimming removed 4 bases from V and 6 bases from J, with 9 bases in between. For the CDR3, the DNA is TGTGCCAGCAGCTCCGATGATGATGAAAAACTGTTTTTT. It specifies CASSSDDDEKLFF.

The V and J genes are TRBV4-1 and TRBJ1-4, with 12 bases aligning to TRBD1. CDR1 is MGHRA and CDR2 is YSYEKL in the germline V gene. The CDR3 loop spans 15 amino acids. The trim removed 0 bases at V and 9 bases at J, leaving 2 bases unmatched. The CDR3 protein is CASSQDGTGGKKLFF. The DNA for the CDR3 is TGCGCCAGCAGCCAAGATGGGACAGGGGGCAAAAAACTGTTTTTT.

The V and J genes are TRBV7-2 and TRBJ2-6, with D unclear. Germline CDR1 and CDR2: SGHTA and FQGNSA. This CDR3 spans 13 amino acids. V lost 11 bases to trimming and J lost 0 bases, with 8 bases between them. CDR3 sequence reads: CAWRSSGANVLTF. DNA of the CDR3: TGTGCCTGGAGAAGCTCTGGGGCCAACGTCCTGACTTTC.

This clonotype was recorded a few times. The CDR3 nucleotides read TGTGCCAGCAGCCAGGGACAGGGGGCAAAAGGCTACACCTTC. This gives the protein CASSQGQGAKGYTF. J is TRBJ1-2 and V is TRBV2; TRBD1 agrees at 12 bases. Unmatched junction bases numbered 7, after V lost 6 bases and J lost 8 bases. This CDR3 region has 14 residues. Looked up from germline, CDR1 is SNHLY and CDR2 is FYNNEI.

The chain uses TRBV20-1 and TRBJ1-1; D may be TRBD1 (6 bases). The V gene lost 2 bases and the J gene lost 8 bases, with 18 bases spanning the gap. The CDR3 totals 14 residues. CDR1 is DFQATT and CDR2 is SNEGSKA in the germline V gene (reference sequence). CDR3: CSARPFRGALEAFF. In nucleotides, the CDR3 is TGCAGTGCTAGACCTTTTCGGGGGGCCCTCGAAGCTTTCTTT.

V gene TRBV20-1 combines with J gene TRBJ2-5; 8 bases map to TRBD2. Trimming cost V 7 bases and J 0 bases; bases outside gene matches: 10. Per the germline V gene, CDR1 is DFQATT and CDR2 is SNEGSKA (reference sequence). The CDR3 is 15 residues long. CDR3 sequence: CSVPPGREYQETQYF. As DNA, the CDR3 is TGCAGTGTACCGCCCGGGAGGGAGTACCAAGAGACCCAGTACTTC.

As for this clonotype: A read error is possible here, since a much larger clone lies one base away. This chain links TRBV24-1 with TRBJ1-1, with unresolved D. The CDR3 runs 11 residues. The germline V and J ends were trimmed by 7 bases and 3 bases, with 5 bases remaining between them. Germline values: CDR1 KGHDR, CDR2 SFDVKD. For the CDR3, the DNA is TGTGCCACCAGCTACGACACTGAAGCTTTCTTT. It codes for CATSYDTEAFF.

This clonotype was observed a few times. The CDR3 loop reads CSARPLGIIQPQHF. As DNA, the CDR3 is TGCAGTGCTAGACCCCTCGGTATAATACAGCCCCAGCATTTT. The J gene is TRBJ1-5, the V gene TRBV20-1; D gene unclear. The V gene lost 2 bases and the J gene lost 7 bases, with 15 bases spanning the gap. CDR3 length: 14 residues. The germline V gene has CDR1 DFQATT and CDR2 SNEGSKA (reference sequence).

Worth noting for this clonotype: A much more abundant neighbour one base away suggests this may be a read error. CDR3 bases: TGTGCCACCAGCAGAGATGCGCCCCTCCACTTT. Its translation: CATSRDAPLHF. The rearrangement uses TRBV15 and TRBJ1-6; D gene unclear. This CDR3 comprises 11 residues. Germline V gene lookup returns CDR1 LNHNV and CDR2 YYDKDF (reference sequence). Deletions cut 0 bases from V and 13 bases from J, with 4 bases between.

The rearrangement links TRBV2 to TRBJ2-7; 11 bases fit TRBD2. CDR3 length: 15 residues. V shed 5 bases and J 3 bases; nucleotides not matched to a gene: 6. Germline lookup yields CDR1 SNHLY and CDR2 FYNNEI. The DNA of the CDR3 is TGTGCCAGCAGTCCGGGACTAGCGGAGGACTACGAGCAGTACTTC. Translating gives CASSPGLAEDYEQYF.

This clonotype was seen many times. This chain uses TRBV10-3 with TRBJ2-5, with 11 bases fitting TRBD1. The ends lost 6 bases at V and 3 bases at J; junction bases unmatched: 3. Germline V gene sequence: CDR1 ENHRY, CDR2 SYGVKD. This CDR3 has 14 amino acids. CDR3 sequence: CAIRRTGGEETQYF. CDR3 sequence (DNA): TGTGCCATCAGACGGACAGGGGGCGAAGAGACCCAGTACTTC.

The chain uses TRBV20-1 and TRBJ1-1, with a weak D call TRBD1 (5 bases). Germline V gene sequence: CDR1 DFQATT, CDR2 SNEGSKA (reference sequence). V was shortened by 6 bases and J by 10 bases, with 12 bases between the two germline ends. The CDR3 length is 10 residues. As DNA, the CDR3 is TGCAGTGCGGGAGGGGCTCGAGCTTTCTTT. The encoded protein is CSAGGARAFF.

This rearrangement joins TRBV10-3 to TRBJ2-7; possibly TRBD1 for D (6 bases). Trimming pared 7 bases from V and 1 base from J, leaving 11 bases between. The V gene's germline CDR1 is ENHRY and CDR2 SYGVKD. The CDR3 has 13 amino acids. CDR3 coding DNA: TGTGCCATCACAGGGGATCCTTCCTACGAGCAGTACTTC. It translates to CAITGDPSYEQYF.

This clonotype was seen ten or more times. The chain uses TRBV6-5 and TRBJ1-4; TRBD1 aligns across 8 bases. The CDR3 extends over 13 amino acids. J was trimmed by 12 bases and V by 0 bases; bases with no gene match: 3. CDR1 and CDR2 from the germline V gene are MNHEY and SVGAGI. In DNA form, the CDR3 reads TGTGCCAGCAGTTACTCGAAGACAGGGGAACTGTTTTTT. The encoded protein is CASSYSKTGELFF.

The chain joins TRBV7-3 to TRBJ1-3; no reliable D call. CDR3 length: 14 amino acids. Trimming cost V 5 bases and J 8 bases, with 16 bases left between them. In germline, CDR1 is SGHTA, CDR2 FQGTGA. CDR3 sequence (DNA): TGTGCCAGCAGCCCAAGTGCGGTGGGCGACACCATATATTTT. It codes for CASSPSAVGDTIYF.

The rearrangement uses TRBV15 and TRBJ2-5; the D is unclear. CDR3 length: 14 amino acids. Trimming took 1 base from V and 5 from J, leaving 11 bases between them. Per the germline V gene, CDR1 is LNHNV and CDR2 is YYDKDF (reference sequence). CDR3 residues: CATSRGSDGETQYF. The CDR3 DNA sequence: TGTGCCACCAGCAGAGGGAGTGATGGGGAGACCCAGTACTTC.

J is TRBJ1-1 and V is TRBV13, with TRBD1 matching 8 bases. V was pared by 8 bases and J by 0 bases, with 8 bases of the junction left unmatched. The CDR3 has 15 residues. The germline gives CDR1 PRHDT, CDR2 FYEKMQ (reference sequence). The CDR3 reads CASADRATLNTEAFF. CDR3 DNA: TGTGCCAGCGCGGACAGGGCAACCCTGAACACTGAAGCTTTCTTT.

DNA of the CDR3: TGCAGCGTTGAGGGGGCTGGGGGCGGCTACACCTTC. The encoded protein is CSVEGAGGGYTF. This chain joins TRBV29-1 and TRBJ1-2, with D perhaps matching TRBD1 (6 bases). CDR3 length equals 12 residues. In germline, CDR1 is SQVTM, CDR2 ANQGSEA. The V and J ends lost 3 bases and 8 bases respectively, with 13 bases between them.

This clonotype has only a few counts. The chain links TRBV7-2 to TRBJ2-7; 8 positions agree with TRBD1. V lost 3 bases and J lost 6; bases outside the gene matches: 4. The CDR3 sequence is 13 residues long. The germline V gene has CDR1 SGHTA and CDR2 FQGNSA. CDR3 bases: TGTGCCAGCAGCTTGACAGGGGAAGCCGAGCAGTACTTC. Translation gives CASSLTGEAEQYF.

Many counts were recorded for this clonotype. The chain combines TRBV2 with TRBJ2-6, with TRBD1 matching over 9 bases. This CDR3 has 16 residues. CDR1 and CDR2 (germline): SNHLY, FYNNEI. V lost 7 bases to trimming and J lost 4 bases; unmatched junction nucleotides: 8. The CDR3 spells CASNWDRVSGANVLTF. In DNA, the CDR3 is TGTGCCAGCAATTGGGACAGGGTTTCCGGGGCCAACGTCCTGACTTTC.

This clonotype was detected many times. This rearrangement joins TRBV2 to TRBJ2-2; D remains ambiguous. The CDR3 consists of 14 residues. Trimming cost V 6 bases and J 0 bases, with 8 bases left between them. The germline V gene has CDR1 SNHLY and CDR2 FYNNEI. CDR3 DNA: TGTGCCAGCAGCCACCGATCGAACACCGGGGAGCTGTTTTTT. Protein sequence: CASSHRSNTGELFF.

The sample holds many counts of this clonotype. CDR3 in DNA: TGTGCCAGCAGCTCGCGTTCCGGGACTAGCGGGAGACAAGAGACCCAGTACTTC. Protein product: CASSSRSGTSGRQETQYF. The genes are TRBV7-6 and TRBJ2-5; TRBD2 aligns across 14 bases. The CDR3 contains 18 residues. CDR1 is SGHVS, CDR2 FNYEAQ, per germline. The V gene end was trimmed by 4 bases and the J gene end by 2 bases; junction bases not matched to a gene: 9.

In this sample, this clonotype turned up many times. The chain employs TRBV11-1 and TRBJ1-1, with D perhaps TRBD1 (5 bases). With 7 bases removed from V and 1 base from J, the gap between germline ends came to 13 bases. The CDR3 contains 14 residues. The germline V gene encodes CDR1 SGHAT and CDR2 FQDESV (reference sequence). The CDR3 sequence is CASTPGRWNTEAFF. The CDR3 DNA reads as TGTGCCAGCACCCCAGGGAGGTGGAACACTGAAGCTTTCTTT.

The chain joins TRBV7-2 to TRBJ2-7, with D hard to call. Germline V CDR1 and CDR2: SGHTA, FQGNSA. V was trimmed by 2 bases and J by 5 bases, leaving 10 bases between them. The CDR3 consists of 13 residues. CDR3 loop: CASSLNSRHEQYF. CDR3 in DNA: TGTGCCAGCAGCTTAAATAGCCGCCACGAGCAGTACTTC.